This T cell receptor (beta chain) emerged from a study of blood T cell repertoires in COVID-19. Overall study: The United States, Italy and Spain were the sources of the acute and convalescent COVID-19 samples. Sources were T cells, B-cell-depleted T cells, or PBMCs; the material itself was cDNA or gDNA.

Some clones are missing from TCRdb's copy, which holds only in-frame ones; the method was immunoSEQ multiplex PCR. Among about 110,000 clones, less than 85% were seen once, and the ten largest hold roughly 3.8%. The CDR3 extends over 16 amino acids. V shed 2 bases and J shed 0 bases, with 12 bases lying between them. Germline V gene sequence: CDR1 SGDLS, CDR2 YYNGEE. The origin of this receptor is a woman older than 75 with acute or convalescent COVID-19. The chain links TRBV9 to TRBJ1-3; D unclear. The material sequenced was peripheral blood. CDR3 DNA: TGTGCCAGCAGCGTTGGCAGCGCACTCTCTGGAAACACCATATATTTT. It yields the protein CASSVGSALSGNTIYF.